This T cell receptor (beta chain) was captured in a study of shared clonotypes between healthy human individuals. This clone showed up just a few times. Germline CDR1 reads KGHSH; CDR2 reads LQKENI. Trimming shortened V by 2 bases and J by 5 bases, and 6 bases separated the two germline ends. The CDR3 is made up of 13 amino acids. Assay used: immunoSEQ multiplex PCR; TCRdb lists only in-frame clones, some missing. The table records approximately 440,000 clones, roughly 80% of them present only once. The sequenced sample consisted of PBMCs. This TCR derives from a woman aged 40 to 55 in good health. Some clones in this sample may be carry-over from other donors' samples. The chain combines TRBV18 with TRBJ2-2; TRBD2 is a possible D gene (6 bases). The CDR3 DNA is TGTGCCAGCTCACCAGCGGGAACCGGGGAGCTGTTTTTT. This translates into CASSPAGTGELFF.